These 9 T cell receptor beta chains share one sample of origin, sequenced in a study of post-analysis software for immune sequencing data. Study results and caveats: TRBV5-6, TRBV5-1 and TRBV20-1 belonged to a set of about 5 TRBV segments that were more frequent in patients than controls.

The antigens for these receptors are not known. Built from TCR beta cDNA, the libraries had unique molecular identifiers in them. TCRdb re-called the PCR reads with MiXCR, one entry per CDR3 protein. The sample has 400,000 to 500,000 distinct CDR3 sequences; roughly 38% are singletons. The specimen was blood. Source of these receptors: a girl aged 2-15 years with multiple sclerosis.

The rearrangement uses TRBV28 and TRBJ2-5; unclear D gene. The J call may be mistaken, given a closer DNA end match to TRBJ2-7. This CDR3 is built from 11 residues. Germline loops: CDR1 MDHEN, CDR2 SYDVKM. As DNA, the CDR3 is TGTGCCAGCCGGACCCTATACGAGCAGTACTTC. It encodes CASRTLYEQYF.

V and J are TRBV20-1 and TRBJ1-2; 7 bases map to TRBD1. Germline V gene lookup returns CDR1 DFQATT and CDR2 SNEGSKA (reference sequence). There are 12 residues in the CDR3. With V trimmed by 5 bases and J by 7 bases, 7 bases remained unmatched. CDR3 loop: CSALGQASGYTF. The CDR3 DNA is TGCAGTGCTCTTGGACAGGCTTCTGGCTACACCTTC.

The gene calls are TRBV5-1 and TRBJ2-5; possible D gene TRBD2, 5 bases. Germline assignment: CDR1 SGHRS and CDR2 YFSETQ. V was cut by 0 bases and J by 0 bases, with 12 bases left in between. This CDR3 contains 16 residues. The chain's CDR3 is CASSLVGAPYQETQYF. Here the CDR3 DNA reads TGCGCCAGCAGCTTGGTGGGAGCTCCGTACCAAGAGACCCAGTACTTC.

V is TRBV5-6 and J is TRBJ2-7; no definite D call. The CDR3 totals 13 residues. V lost 1 base and J lost 5, with 10 bases in between. Germline V gene data show CDR1 as SGHDT and CDR2 as YYEEEE. CDR3 sequence (DNA): TGTGCCAGCAGCTTGATGACCCAACACGAGCAGTACTTC. Protein: CASSLMTQHEQYF.

This clonotype was seen a handful of times. This chain joins TRBV5-1 and TRBJ2-7; 8 nucleotides agree with TRBD1. V shed 1 base, J shed 2 bases, and the junction held 5 bases outside the gene matches. The CDR3 totals 15 residues. Germline V CDR1 and CDR2: SGHRS, YFSETQ. This chain's CDR3 is CASSLLQGVTYEQYF. CDR3 DNA sequence: TGCGCCAGCAGCTTGTTACAGGGGGTCACCTACGAGCAGTACTTC.

The chain employs TRBV3-1 and TRBJ2-7, with a weak D call TRBD1 (6 bases). Germline lookup yields CDR1 LGHDT and CDR2 YNNKEL (reference sequence). Trimming took 0 bases from V and 7 from J, leaving 10 bases between them. The CDR3 totals 13 residues. The CDR3 is CASSQDEGEEQYF. The CDR3 nucleotides read TGTGCCAGCAGCCAAGACGAGGGGGAAGAGCAGTACTTC.

V usage is TRBV4-2 and J usage is TRBJ2-3; TRBD1 or TRBD2 may be the D gene (5 bases each). This CDR3 region has 17 residues. From germline, CDR1 is LGHNA and CDR2 YNFKEQ. Between the trimmed V and J ends, which lost 4 bases and 3 bases, there was a span of 20 bases. This CDR3 is CASSPKGSGTATDTQYF. In DNA, the CDR3 is TGTGCCAGCAGCCCGAAGGGGTCGGGGACGGCAACAGATACGCAGTATTTT.

The gene calls are TRBV20-1 and TRBJ2-7; 12 bases fit TRBD2. Looked up from germline, CDR1 is DFQATT and CDR2 is SNEGSKA (reference sequence). This CDR3 is 15 amino acids long. With 7 bases clipped from V and 1 base from J, the junction kept 8 bases outside the gene matches. The CDR3, as DNA: TGCAGTGTTACCGCTCTAGCGGGAGGGTCCTACGAGCAGTACTTC. This codes for CSVTALAGGSYEQYF.

The chain uses TRBV5-1 and TRBJ1-1; no reliable D call. The CDR3 totals 15 residues. CDR1 and CDR2 from the germline V gene are SGHRS and YFSETQ. The V end lost 5 bases, the J end lost 0 bases, and 14 bases lay between the germline ends. CDR3 coding DNA: TGCGCCAGCAGTTCCGGACGGAGCATGAACACTGAAGCTTTCTTT. Its translation is CASSSGRSMNTEAFF.